The next 5 T cell receptor beta chains were all read from a single sample in a study of blood T cell repertoires in COVID-19. This table comes from immunoSEQ multiplex PCR, and its TCRdb copy is limited to in-frame clones, with some not included. The data contain approximately 230,000 clones, 70% to 90% of them singletons. The sequenced material came from peripheral blood. These receptors were taken from a man aged 18 to 29 with active or convalescent COVID-19.

The J gene is TRBJ2-7, the V gene TRBV14, with a weak D call TRBD1 (5 bases). CDR1 is SGHDN, CDR2 FVKESK, per germline. Trimming took off 0 bases at V and 7 bases at J, with 10 bases between the two ends. The CDR3 contains 13 residues. CDR3 sequence reads: CASSQDRVQEQYF. In DNA, the CDR3 is TGTGCCAGCAGCCAAGACAGGGTTCAAGAGCAGTACTTC.

V and J are TRBV7-9 and TRBJ1-2, with D tentatively TRBD1 (5 bases). Germline loops: CDR1 SEHNR, CDR2 FQNEAQ (reference sequence). CDR3 length: 15 residues. Trimming left V 4 bases short and J 0 bases short, with 12 bases between. As DNA, the CDR3 is TGTGCCAGCAGCTATCAGGGCGGAACTAACTATGGCTACACCTTC. Its translation is CASSYQGGTNYGYTF.

This clone is a singleton in its sample. The chain recombines TRBV6-2 or TRBV6-3 with TRBJ2-1; TRBD2 agrees at 15 bases. Germline CDR1 MNHEY, CDR2 SVGEGT. V gave up 5 bases and J gave up 10 bases; unmatched junction bases: 15. CDR3 length: 18 amino acids. The CDR3: CASSDPGTSGGLLEEQFF. The CDR3 bases are TGTGCCAGCAGTGACCCCGGGACTAGCGGGGGGTTGTTAGAAGAGCAGTTCTTC.

This clone has more than one count but fewer than ten. J is TRBJ1-5 and V is TRBV25-1; 7 nucleotides match TRBD1. In germline, CDR1 is MGHDK, CDR2 SYGVNS. The V and J ends lost 1 base and 8 bases, in that order; junction bases with no gene match: 5. The CDR3 runs to 14 residues. CDR3 nucleotide sequence: TGTGCCAGCAGTGAATCACAGGGGAGAGAGCCCCAGCATTTT. This sequence encodes CASSESQGREPQHF.

This chain connects TRBV9 to TRBJ2-7; D remains unclear. The CDR3 sequence is 14 residues long. Germline V gene data show CDR1 as SGDLS and CDR2 as YYNGEE. Trimming pared 4 bases from V and 0 bases from J, leaving 11 bases between. This CDR3 is CASSPGSSSYEQYF. In nucleotides, the CDR3 is TGTGCCAGCAGCCCAGGTTCCAGCTCCTACGAGCAGTACTTC.